The rows below give T cell receptor beta chains drawn from one sample of a study of T cells in Graves' hyperthyroidism and ophthalmopathy. Each CDR3 protein is one row after TCRdb ran MiXCR on the multiplex PCR reads. This sample has 700,000 to 950,000 distinct CDR3 sequences, with over 35% found just once. The sequencing sample was made of blood. These receptor sequences come from a woman in her thirties or forties with Graves' hyperthyroidism. Each CDR3 is given with its conserved first and last residue. The D gene is left open where the match is weak. Part of the rows lack a size; the others show once, few, many or a class for expanded clones.

d_call	v_call	clone_size	j_call	cdr3_aa	cdr3_nt
TRBD2	TRBV24-1	NA	TRBJ2-3	CATSDWAGGRTDTQYF	TGTGCCACCAGTGATTGGGCGGGAGGGCGCACAGATACGCAGTATTTT
NA	TRBV7-3	many	TRBJ1-1	CASSLLRRENTEAFF	TGTGCCAGCAGCTTACTACGGCGTGAGAACACTGAAGCTTTCTTT
NA	TRBV20-1	many	TRBJ1-1	CSARPGNEAFF	TGCAGTGCTAGACCAGGGAACGAAGCTTTCTTT
TRBD1	TRBV20-1	NA	TRBJ1-5	CSGTPGTGTNQPQHF	TGCAGTGGTACGCCCGGGACAGGTACCAATCAGCCCCAGCATTTT
NA	TRBV7-2	few	TRBJ2-2	CASSFSPATGELFF	TGTGCCAGCAGCTTCTCACCCGCTACCGGGGAGCTGTTTTTT
TRBD1	TRBV6-5	many	TRBJ1-2	CASSYRDSNYGYTF	TGTGCCAGCAGTTACAGGGACAGTAACTATGGCTACACCTTC
TRBD1	TRBV7-3	NA	TRBJ1-1	CASRPGQVPEAFF	TGTGCCAGCAGACCCGGACAGGTTCCTGAAGCTTTCTTT
TRBD2	TRBV12-3/TRBV12-4	few	TRBJ2-5	CASSSLAGRQETQYF	TGTGCCAGCAGTTCCTTAGCGGGTCGCCAAGAGACCCAGTACTTC
TRBD1	TRBV2	NA	TRBJ1-6	CASSVTGVYSPLHF	TGTGCCAGCAGTGTAACAGGGGTTTACTCACCCCTCCACTTT
NA	TRBV9	NA	TRBJ2-5	CVSSVDQGRQETQYF	TGTGTCAGCAGCGTAGACCAGGGAAGACAAGAGACCCAGTACTTC
NA	TRBV2	NA	TRBJ2-7	CASSVRNINSYEQYF	TGTGCCAGCAGTGTTCGTAACATAAACTCCTACGAGCAGTACTTC
NA	TRBV7-9	many	TRBJ2-5	CASSPTGPTRDQYF	TGTGCCAGCAGCCCTACCGGACCGACCAGGGACCAGTACTTC
TRBD2	TRBV6-5	NA	TRBJ2-5	CASSAGAGVGTQYF	TGTGCCAGCAGTGCAGGCGCGGGAGTTGGGACCCAGTACTTC
TRBD2	TRBV5-5	NA	TRBJ2-2	CASSLREDGELFF	TGTGCCAGCAGCTTGCGGGAGGACGGGGAGCTGTTTTTT
TRBD1	TRBV6-5	many	TRBJ2-7	CASRRDRGHEQYF	TGTGCCAGCAGGCGGGACAGGGGACACGAGCAGTACTTC
NA	TRBV25-1	NA	TRBJ2-5	CANTSWIQETQYF	TGTGCCAACACCTCATGGATTCAAGAGACCCAGTACTTC
NA	TRBV7-2	many	TRBJ1-1	CASSPRLGNTEAFF	TGTGCCAGCAGCCCCAGATTGGGGAACACTGAAGCTTTCTTT
NA	TRBV20-1	NA	TRBJ2-7	CSASPSGAVSYEQYF	TGCAGTGCTAGCCCCTCTGGGGCCGTCTCCTACGAGCAGTACTTC
NA	TRBV7-2	many	TRBJ2-7	CASSLRYYEQYF	TGTGCCAGCAGCTTAAGGTACTACGAGCAGTACTTC
TRBD1	TRBV29-1	many	TRBJ1-2	CSVEDGETGYGYTF	TGCAGCGTTGAAGATGGGGAGACAGGGTATGGCTACACCTTC
TRBD1	TRBV24-1	NA	TRBJ2-5	CATSETGTDRGETQYF	TGTGCCACCAGTGAAACCGGGACCGACAGGGGAGAGACCCAGTACTTC
NA	TRBV20-1	many	TRBJ2-7	CSARGPYPSYEQYF	TGCAGTGCTAGGGGACCCTACCCCTCTTACGAGCAGTACTTC
TRBD1	TRBV6-4	NA	TRBJ1-4	CASSETGTGSCGGEKLFF	TGTGCCAGCAGTGAAACAGGGACAGGGTCATGTGGGGGGGAAAAACTGTTTTTT
TRBD1	TRBV5-5	once	TRBJ2-2	CASSRQGVGGEPFF	TGTGCCAGCAGCCGACAGGGGGTGGGCGGGGAGCCGTTTTTT
NA	TRBV20-1	NA	TRBJ1-5	CSARDLGQTNQPQHF	TGCAGTGCTAGAGATCTCGGGCAGACTAATCAGCCCCAGCATTTT
TRBD1	TRBV7-2	NA	TRBJ1-5	CASSLTRTGDDQPQHF	TGTGCCAGCAGCTTAACCAGGACAGGGGATGATCAGCCCCAGCATTTT
NA	TRBV6-6	NA	TRBJ1-4	CASSLARRINEKLFF	TGTGCCAGCAGTTTAGCGCGGCGAATTAATGAAAAACTGTTTTTT
NA	TRBV5-7	NA	TRBJ1-5	CASSPGGNSNQPQHF	TGTGCCAGCAGCCCCGGGGGGAACAGCAATCAGCCCCAGCATTTT
TRBD2	TRBV4-3	few	TRBJ2-5	CASSHLAGEETQYF	TGCGCCAGCAGCCACCTAGCGGGGGAAGAGACCCAGTACTTC
NA	TRBV11-2	once	TRBJ1-1	CASSPGGQLKALF	TGTGCCAGCAGCCCCGGCGGACAGCTTAAAGCTCTCTTT
TRBD1	TRBV19	NA	TRBJ2-2	CASSRTGTGAGELFF	TGTGCCAGTAGTAGAACCGGGACAGGGGCCGGGGAGCTGTTTTTT
NA	TRBV30	NA	TRBJ1-6	CAWSGSSWTPLHF	TGTGCCTGGAGTGGAAGCAGTTGGACACCCCTCCACTTT
NA	TRBV7-2	NA	TRBJ1-1	CASSGGSSTAAFF	TGTGCCAGCAGCGGGGGGTCCTCGACTGCGGCTTTCTTT
NA	TRBV7-9	NA	TRBJ1-2	CASSPRVAGLVGYTF	TGTGCCAGCAGCCCGAGGGTAGCGGGGCTAGTCGGCTACACCTTC
NA	TRBV25-1	NA	TRBJ1-3	CASSVETYSGNTIYF	TGTGCCAGCAGCGTTGAGACCTACTCTGGAAACACCATATATTTT
NA	TRBV2	NA	TRBJ2-7	CAGAPGPSLGREQYF	TGTGCCGGCGCCCCAGGACCATCCTTGGGTAGGGAGCAGTACTTC
NA	TRBV7-8	few	TRBJ1-1	CASSLNPPSLYTEAFF	TGTGCCAGCAGCTTAAACCCCCCCTCGTTGTACACTGAAGCTTTCTTT
TRBD1	TRBV2	few	TRBJ1-6	CASKPLGTGGQLYNSPLHF	TGTGCCAGCAAACCTCTGGGGACAGGGGGCCAGCTATATAATTCACCCCTCCACTTT
NA	TRBV10-3	NA	TRBJ2-7	CAISYTHEQYF	TGTGCCATCAGTTACACGCACGAGCAGTACTTC
NA	TRBV6-5	few	TRBJ1-1	CASSYFRGLMNTEAFF	TGTGCCAGCAGTTACTTCCGCGGGCTCATGAACACTGAAGCTTTCTTT
TRBD1	TRBV15	NA	TRBJ1-2	CASSLESRVDRDYGYTF	TGTGCCAGCAGCCTCGAAAGCCGAGTAGACAGGGACTATGGCTACACCTTC
NA	TRBV12-5	few	TRBJ1-3	CATTPGGIDSGNTIYF	TGTGCTACAACTCCGGGGGGGATAGACTCTGGAAACACCATATATTTT
NA	TRBV15	NA	TRBJ1-5	CATGVGRGGYSNQPQHF	TGTGCCACCGGGGTTGGACGGGGAGGGTATAGCAATCAGCCCCAGCATTTT
TRBD2	TRBV7-9	NA	TRBJ2-1	CASSLLAGGYNEQFF	TGTGCCAGCAGCTTACTAGCGGGAGGATACAATGAGCAGTTCTTC
NA	TRBV10-3	many	TRBJ2-7	CAIRAGALNYEQYF	TGTGCCATCAGAGCAGGGGCTCTCAACTACGAGCAGTACTTC
TRBD1	TRBV5-1	NA	TRBJ1-2	CASSYGRGLANYGYTF	TGCGCCAGCAGCTACGGCAGGGGGCTTGCTAACTATGGCTACACCTTC
NA	TRBV20-1	many	TRBJ1-5	CSAAQGRGNQPQHF	TGCAGTGCTGCACAGGGTAGGGGCAATCAGCCCCAGCATTTT
NA	TRBV19	many	TRBJ1-6	CASSQGGQNSPLHF	TGTGCCAGTAGCCAAGGGGGGCAAAATTCACCCCTCCACTTT
NA	TRBV6-5	NA	TRBJ1-1	CASSYSASPEAFF	TGTGCCAGCAGTTACTCGGCGTCACCTGAAGCTTTCTTT
TRBD2	TRBV29-1	NA	TRBJ2-2	CSVEYGHGPGGAGELFF	TGCAGCGTTGAATACGGACATGGACCTGGGGGGGCCGGGGAGCTGTTTTTT
NA	TRBV19	NA	TRBJ1-1	CASTMGAGAFF	TGTGCCAGTACCATGGGGGCAGGAGCTTTCTTT
NA	TRBV10-3	NA	TRBJ2-2	CASSPTGRQYTGELFF	TGTGCCAGCAGCCCGACCGGGCGTCAGTACACCGGGGAGCTGTTTTTT
TRBD2	TRBV10-3	many	TRBJ2-7	CAISESSGGTYEQYF	TGTGCCATCAGTGAGAGTAGCGGGGGTACCTACGAGCAGTACTTC
TRBD1	TRBV12-3/TRBV12-4	many	TRBJ1-2	CASSVPGTEPYGYTF	TGTGCCAGCAGTGTTCCCGGGACAGAACCCTATGGCTACACCTTC
NA	TRBV7-9	few	TRBJ1-6	CASSQGFENSPLHF	TGTGCCAGCAGCCAAGGGTTCGAGAATTCACCCCTCCACTTT
NA	TRBV6-6	NA	TRBJ2-7	CASSELETYEQYF	TGTGCCAGCAGTGAACTGGAAACCTACGAGCAGTACTTC
NA	TRBV10-3	few	TRBJ2-7	CASSRTEAGAEQYF	TGTGCCAGCAGTCGAACGGAGGCCGGGGCCGAGCAGTACTTC
TRBD1	TRBV7-3	NA	TRBJ1-1	CSSSRQGMNTEAFF	TGTTCCAGCAGCAGACAGGGGATGAACACTGAAGCTTTCTTT
TRBD1	TRBV7-3	NA	TRBJ1-1	CASSKQGVLNTEAFF	TGTGCCAGCAGTAAGCAGGGGGTCTTGAACACTGAAGCTTTCTTT